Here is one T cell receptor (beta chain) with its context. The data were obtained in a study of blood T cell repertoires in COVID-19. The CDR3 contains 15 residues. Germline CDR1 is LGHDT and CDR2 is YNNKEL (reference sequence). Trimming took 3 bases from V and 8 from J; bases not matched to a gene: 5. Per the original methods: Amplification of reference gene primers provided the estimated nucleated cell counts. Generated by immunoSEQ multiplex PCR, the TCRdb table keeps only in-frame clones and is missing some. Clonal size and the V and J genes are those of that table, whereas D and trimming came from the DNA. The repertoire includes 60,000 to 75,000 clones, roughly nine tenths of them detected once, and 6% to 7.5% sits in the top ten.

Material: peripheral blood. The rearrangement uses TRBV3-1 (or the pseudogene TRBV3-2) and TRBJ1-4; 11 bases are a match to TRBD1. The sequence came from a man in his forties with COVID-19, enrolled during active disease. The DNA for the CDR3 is TGTGCCAGCAGCCAGACCGGGACAGGGGGGGAAAAACTGTTTTTT. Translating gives CASSQTGTGGEKLFF.